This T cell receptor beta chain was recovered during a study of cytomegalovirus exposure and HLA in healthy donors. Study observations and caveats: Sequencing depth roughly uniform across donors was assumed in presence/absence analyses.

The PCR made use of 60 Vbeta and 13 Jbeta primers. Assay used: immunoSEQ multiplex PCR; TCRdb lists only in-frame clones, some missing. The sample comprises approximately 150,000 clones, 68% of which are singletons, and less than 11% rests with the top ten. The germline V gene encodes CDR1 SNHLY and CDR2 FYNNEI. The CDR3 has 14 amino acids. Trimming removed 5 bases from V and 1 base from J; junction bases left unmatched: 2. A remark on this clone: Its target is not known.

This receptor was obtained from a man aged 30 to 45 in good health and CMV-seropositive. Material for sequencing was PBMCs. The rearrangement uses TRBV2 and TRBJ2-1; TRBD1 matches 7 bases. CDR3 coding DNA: TGTGCCAGCAGTCAGGACAGGTCCTACAATGAGCAGTTCTTC. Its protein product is CASSQDRSYNEQFF.